These 31 T cell receptor beta chains came from one sample sequenced in a study of T cell responses to AZD1222 COVID-19 vaccine. Only in-frame clones appear in the TCRdb table, and some are missing; sequencing was by immunoSEQ multiplex PCR. The sample has over 75,000 clones, approximately 91% seen once; the top ten hold over 2%. The specimen comprised peripheral blood, sampled on day 0 of AZD1222 vaccination. The receptors shown here come from an adult in good health.

V is TRBV7-2 and J is TRBJ2-7, with TRBD2 as a possible D gene (6 bases). This CDR3 has 15 residues. V gave up 6 bases and J gave up 3 bases, with 18 bases separating them. From germline, CDR1 is SGHTA and CDR2 FQGNSA. CDR3 amino acids: CASRSSGGPYYEQYF. The CDR3 DNA follows: TGTGCCAGCAGGTCCAGCGGAGGGCCTTACTACGAGCAGTACTTC.

CDR3 sequence (DNA): TGTGCCAGCAGACGGCAACAGGGGGCAGATGAAAAACTGTTTTTT. It specifies CASRRQQGADEKLFF. The chain joins TRBV6-6 to TRBJ1-4; 9 positions agree with TRBD1. CDR1 is MNHNY and CDR2 is SVGAGI in the germline V gene (reference sequence). Losses at the gene ends were 6 bases for V and 6 bases for J; bases not matched to a gene: 8. This CDR3 contains 15 residues.

V is TRBV15 and J is TRBJ1-5; 8 positions agree with TRBD1. Germline CDR1 and CDR2: LNHNV and YYDKDF (reference sequence). This CDR3 spans 15 amino acids. The J segment lost 4 bases and the V segment lost 3 bases, leaving 5 bases of the junction unmatched. This chain's CDR3 is CATSSGTGANQPQHF. CDR3 DNA: TGTGCCACCAGCAGTGGGACAGGCGCAAATCAGCCCCAGCATTTT.

In this sample, this clone turned up once. This rearrangement joins TRBV10-2 to TRBJ1-1; TRBD1 matches 7 bases. V dropped 5 bases and J dropped 1; count of bases not matched to a gene: 4. Germline assignment: CDR1 WSHSY and CDR2 SAAADI. The CDR3 is 14 amino acids. The CDR3 region is CASSIEGANTEAFF. CDR3 DNA: TGCGCCAGCAGTATAGAGGGGGCGAACACTGAAGCTTTCTTT.

In its sample, this clone was seen a few times. The rearrangement links TRBV12-5 to TRBJ1-2; the match to TRBD1 covers 8 bases. Germline V lookup: CDR1 LGHNT, CDR2 FRNRAP. The CDR3 is 13 residues long. J lost 3 bases, V lost 6 bases, and 3 bases had no gene match. The CDR3 protein is CASGGTGHYGYTF. The CDR3 DNA reads TGTGCTAGTGGGGGGACAGGCCACTATGGCTACACCTTC.

V is TRBV18 and J is TRBJ2-7; TRBD1 might be the D (5 bases). Germline lookup yields CDR1 KGHSH and CDR2 LQKENI. The CDR3 runs 16 residues. V lost 5 bases and J 2 bases, leaving 19 bases between the germline ends. CDR3 sequence (DNA): TGTGCCAGCTCAGGCCTTCAGGCGGACAAGACCTACGAGCAGTACTTC. This sequence encodes CASSGLQADKTYEQYF.

The chain joins TRBV27 to TRBJ2-3; weak D call: TRBD2 (5 bases). The CDR3 has 18 amino acids. The V end was cut by 6 bases, the J end by 2 bases, with 24 bases between. The germline gives CDR1 MNHEY, CDR2 SMNVEV (reference sequence). CDR3: CASSRFGGGPSYTDTQYF. CDR3 DNA sequence: TGTGCCAGCAGCCGGTTTGGAGGCGGGCCAAGTTACACAGATACGCAGTATTTT.

This clone was recorded once. The gene calls are TRBV7-9 and TRBJ1-2; 8 bases match TRBD1. Germline V gene data show CDR1 as SEHNR and CDR2 as FQNEAQ (reference sequence). The CDR3 consists of 13 residues. With 5 bases clipped from V and 9 bases from J, the junction kept 8 bases outside the gene matches. DNA of the CDR3: TGTGCCAGCAGCCCTCAGGGGGCCTCGAGCTACACCTTC. This sequence encodes CASSPQGASSYTF.

As DNA, the CDR3 is TGTGCCATCAGACCCGGACCGGGGAACACTGAAGCTTTCTTT. It is translated as CAIRPGPGNTEAFF. This rearrangement joins TRBV10-3 to TRBJ1-1; D not resolved. The CDR3 sequence is 14 residues long. The ends were cut back, 6 bases at V and 1 base at J, with 12 bases in the middle. CDR1 and CDR2 from the germline V gene are ENHRY and SYGVKD.

The chain is built from TRBV5-1 and TRBJ1-6, with TRBD1 matching 8 bases. CDR3 length: 17 residues. After removal of 0 bases from V and 10 bases from J, the junction contained 12 bases not matched to a gene. Germline V gene sequence: CDR1 SGHRS, CDR2 YFSETQ. The CDR3 DNA reads as TGCGCCAGCAGCTTGGAGTCCCAGGGGGCGGAATCGTCACCCCTCCACTTT. This translates into CASSLESQGAESSPLHF.

The rearrangement links TRBV14 to TRBJ2-7; D gene unclear. Germline CDR1 is SGHDN and CDR2 is FVKESK. This CDR3 is built from 14 residues. V lost 0 bases to trimming and J lost 7 bases, with 13 bases between them. The CDR3: CASSQDRADPEQYF. Written as DNA, the CDR3 is TGTGCCAGCAGCCAAGATCGGGCGGACCCTGAGCAGTACTTC.

This sequence joins TRBV7-8 and TRBJ1-5; tentatively, D is TRBD1 (6 bases). There are 15 residues in the CDR3. Germline CDR1 is SGHVS and CDR2 is FQNEAQ. Trimming removed 6 bases at V and 2 bases at J, with 14 bases between. CDR3 in DNA: TGTGCCAGCAGTCAGGAAGGGGGGGGCAATCAGCCCCAGCATTTT. It yields the protein CASSQEGGGNQPQHF.

The chain recombines TRBV19 with TRBJ1-2, with D possibly TRBD1 on 6 matching bases. The V end was cut by 7 bases, the J end by 5 bases, with 17 bases between. This CDR3 spans 14 amino acids. CDR1 is LNHDA and CDR2 is SQIVND in the germline V gene (reference sequence). CDR3 residues: CASTPQGSGYGYTF. In DNA, the CDR3 is TGTGCCAGTACCCCACAGGGATCAGGATATGGCTACACCTTC. Full variable domain (missing parts from reference TRBV19 and TRBJ1-2): DGGITQSPKYLFRKEGQNVTLSCEQNLNHDAMYWYRQDPGQGLRLIYYSQIVNDFQKGDIAEGYSVSREKKESFPLTVTSAQKNPTAFYLCASTPQGSGYGYTFGSGTRLTVV.

The chain carries TRBV29-1 and TRBJ1-1, with 9 bases matching TRBD1. V lost 6 bases to trimming and J lost 10 bases; unmatched junction nucleotides: 9. The CDR3 totals 12 residues. Germline V gene sequence: CDR1 SQVTM, CDR2 ANQGSEA. The DNA for the CDR3 is TGCAGCGTGTCCGGGACAGGGAGGAGAGCTTTCTTT. Amino acid sequence: CSVSGTGRRAFF. Full variable domain (remainder filled in from reference TRBV29-1 and TRBJ1-1): SAVISQKPSRDICQRGTSLTIQCQVDSQVTMMFWYRQQPGQSLTLIATANQGSEATYESGFVIDKFPISRPNLTFSTLTVSNMSPEDSSIYLCSVSGTGRRAFFGQGTRLTVV.

The gene calls are TRBV7-2 and TRBJ2-2; D is possibly TRBD2 (6 bases). Trimming cost V 5 bases and J 4 bases, with 14 bases left between them. CDR3 length: 15 residues. From germline, CDR1 is SGHTA and CDR2 FQGNSA. CDR3 bases: TGTGCCAGCAGCCCCCGACTAGAGGGCACCGGGGAGCTGTTTTTT. It specifies CASSPRLEGTGELFF.

J is TRBJ2-7 and V is TRBV4-3; TRBD2 matches 8 bases. Germline values: CDR1 LGHNA, CDR2 YSLEER. V shed 1 base, J shed 4 bases, and the junction held 9 bases outside the gene matches. The CDR3 covers 16 residues. CDR3 sequence: CASSQGGGGSIYEQYF. The CDR3 bases are TGCGCCAGCAGCCAAGGGGGCGGGGGGTCTATTTACGAGCAGTACTTC.

The V gene is TRBV5-1, the J gene TRBJ2-7, with TRBD1 matching 10 bases. Germline CDR1 is SGHRS and CDR2 is YFSETQ. This CDR3 has 15 residues. Trimming removed 4 bases from V and 4 bases from J; junction bases left unmatched: 8. As DNA, the CDR3 is TGCGCCAGCAGCATACAGACAGGGGGCTCGTACGAGCAGTACTTC. It is translated as CASSIQTGGSYEQYF.

The chain employs TRBV3-1 (or the pseudogene TRBV3-2) and TRBJ1-1, with D hard to call. Germline V gene lookup returns CDR1 LGHDT and CDR2 YNNKEL (reference sequence). V was cut by 0 bases and J by 0 bases, with 5 bases left in between. The CDR3 has 14 amino acids. CDR3: CASSQDNLNTEAFF. DNA of the CDR3: TGTGCCAGCAGCCAAGACAACTTGAACACTGAAGCTTTCTTT.

The gene calls are TRBV4-3 and TRBJ2-7; D may be TRBD1 (6 bases). The CDR3 length is 15 residues. CDR1 LGHNA and CDR2 YSLEER come from the germline V gene. V lost 4 bases and J lost 0, with 13 bases in between. The CDR3 DNA follows: TGCGCCAGCAGCCCAACGACGGACAGCTCCTACGAGCAGTACTTC. Residues: CASSPTTDSSYEQYF.

The rearrangement uses TRBV15 and TRBJ1-2; TRBD1 agrees at 10 bases. Germline CDR1 is LNHNV and CDR2 is YYDKDF (reference sequence). The CDR3 length is 19 residues. Trimming cost V 5 bases and J 4 bases; bases outside gene matches: 19. As DNA, the CDR3 is TGTGCCACCAGCGGACCACTCAGGCGACAGGGGGCGGAGGTCTATGGCTACACCTTC. It specifies CATSGPLRRQGAEVYGYTF.

The gene calls are TRBV7-8 and TRBJ1-2, with D perhaps matching TRBD1 (6 bases). There are 15 residues in the CDR3. Germline CDR1 is SGHVS and CDR2 is FQNEAQ. The V end was cut by 4 bases, the J end by 7 bases, with 19 bases between. Here the CDR3 reads CASSYRRTGNGGYTF. In nucleotides, the CDR3 is TGTGCCAGCAGCTACCGCCGAACAGGGAACGGTGGCTACACCTTC.

This chain links TRBV18 with TRBJ2-3; 9 bases fit TRBD1. The trim removed 3 bases at V and 4 bases at J, leaving 8 bases unmatched. The CDR3 runs 16 residues. The germline CDR1 and CDR2 sequences are KGHSH and LQKENI. The CDR3 coding sequence is TGTGCCAGCTCACCGACCCCGGGACAGGGCCCAGATACGCAGTATTTT. It specifies CASSPTPGQGPDTQYF. Full variable domain (missing parts from reference TRBV18 and TRBJ2-3): NAGVMQNPRHLVRRRGQEARLRCSPMKGHSHVYWYRQLPEEGLKFMVYLQKENIIDESGMPKERFSAEFPKEGPSILRIQQVVRGDSAAYFCASSPTPGQGPDTQYFGPGTRLTVL.

The chain employs TRBV7-3 and TRBJ1-2; 7 bases agree with TRBD1. With 2 bases clipped from V and 8 bases from J, the junction kept 14 bases outside the gene matches. Germline assignment: CDR1 SGHTA and CDR2 FQGTGA. This CDR3 spans 16 amino acids. CDR3 sequence: CASSLGYGEGASGYTF. CDR3 nucleotide sequence: TGTGCCAGCAGCTTAGGTTACGGGGAGGGGGCGAGCGGCTACACCTTC.

The rearrangement links TRBV5-6 to TRBJ1-5; the D is unclear. Germline CDR1 is SGHDT and CDR2 is YYEEEE. V lost 2 bases and J lost 3, with 12 bases in between. The CDR3 runs to 15 residues. The CDR3 nucleotides are TGTGCCAGCAGCTTTAGTATGGCAGCCAATCAGCCCCAGCATTTT. This codes for CASSFSMAANQPQHF. The complete variable domain, with remaining parts taken from reference TRBV5-6 and TRBJ1-5, reads DAGVTQSPTHLIKTRGQQVTLRCSPKSGHDTVSWYQQALGQGPQFIFQYYEEEERQRGNFPDRFSGHQFPNYSSELNVNALLLGDSALYLCASSFSMAANQPQHFGDGTRLSIL.

The chain is built from TRBV2 and TRBJ1-2; the D is unclear. Germline CDR1 is SNHLY and CDR2 is FYNNEI. CDR3 length: 14 amino acids. Deletions cut 5 bases from V and 2 bases from J, with 12 bases between. The CDR3: CASSPVAQNYGYTF. The DNA of the CDR3 is TGTGCCAGCAGTCCGGTGGCACAGAACTATGGCTACACCTTC.

The chain combines TRBV24-1 with TRBJ2-3; 10 nucleotides match TRBD2. Germline-derived CDR1 and CDR2 are KGHDR and SFDVKD. The CDR3 is 19 residues long. The ends lost 3 bases at V and 1 base at J; junction bases unmatched: 12. CDR3 bases: TGTGCCACCAGTGATACAAGCGGGAGGGCCGATACTCGCACAGATACGCAGTATTTT. Amino acids: CATSDTSGRADTRTDTQYF.

V usage is TRBV29-1 and J usage is TRBJ1-2; TRBD1 aligns across 8 bases. V lost 8 bases, J lost 7 bases, and 6 bases stayed unmatched. The CDR3 sequence is 11 residues long. Looked up from germline, CDR1 is SQVTM and CDR2 is ANQGSEA. This CDR3 reads CSSWDRSGYTF. The CDR3 coding sequence is TGCAGCTCATGGGACAGGTCTGGCTACACCTTC.

CDR3 sequence reads: CASSLGGGRASTGELFF. Written as DNA, the CDR3 is TGTGCCAGCAGCTTGGGGGGCGGGAGGGCCAGCACCGGGGAGCTGTTTTTT. J is TRBJ2-2 and V is TRBV5-6, with 9 bases that match TRBD2. CDR1 SGHDT and CDR2 YYEEEE come from the germline V gene. The CDR3 is 17 amino acids. Germline trimming cut 0 bases from V and 4 bases from J; bases unmatched to any gene: 7.

V gene TRBV11-3 combines with J gene TRBJ2-2, with 7 bases lining up with TRBD1. The CDR3 covers 18 residues. The V and J ends lost 2 bases and 0 bases, in that order; junction bases with no gene match: 9. Germline CDR1 and CDR2: SGHNT and YENEEA. Here the CDR3 DNA reads TGTGCCAGCAGCTTACAAACGATCGGACAGGCGAACACCGGGGAGCTGTTTTTT. Amino acids: CASSLQTIGQANTGELFF.

This chain connects TRBV19 to TRBJ2-2; D not certain. The length of the CDR3 is 15 residues. Germline V gives CDR1 LNHDA, CDR2 SQIVND (reference sequence). V dropped 5 bases and J dropped 1 base, with 11 bases sitting between them. The CDR3 coding sequence is TGTGCCAGTAGTCCCGCCGACTGGAACACCGGGGAGCTGTTTTTT. It specifies CASSPADWNTGELFF. Drawing the rest from reference TRBV19 and TRBJ2-2, the complete variable domain is DGGITQSPKYLFRKEGQNVTLSCEQNLNHDAMYWYRQDPGQGLRLIYYSQIVNDFQKGDIAEGYSVSREKKESFPLTVTSAQKNPTAFYLCASSPADWNTGELFFGEGSRLTVL.

The rearrangement uses TRBV7-6 and TRBJ1-3; no clear D. The CDR3 sequence is 17 residues long. Germline loops: CDR1 SGHVS, CDR2 FNYEAQ. V was clipped by 1 base and J by 1 base, with 14 bases between them. The CDR3 DNA reads as TGTGCCAGCAGCTTAGGAGCCAGAGGAGCGTCTGGAAACACCATATATTTT. This gives the protein CASSLGARGASGNTIYF.